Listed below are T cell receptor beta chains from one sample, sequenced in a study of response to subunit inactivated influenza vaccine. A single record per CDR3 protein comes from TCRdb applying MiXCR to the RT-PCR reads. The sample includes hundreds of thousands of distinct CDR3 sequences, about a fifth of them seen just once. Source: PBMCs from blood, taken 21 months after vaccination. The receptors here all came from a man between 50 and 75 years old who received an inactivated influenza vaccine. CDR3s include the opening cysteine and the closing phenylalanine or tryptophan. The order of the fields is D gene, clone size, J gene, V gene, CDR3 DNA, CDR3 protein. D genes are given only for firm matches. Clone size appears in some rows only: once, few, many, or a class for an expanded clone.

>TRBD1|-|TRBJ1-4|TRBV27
TGTGCCAGCAGCCGTTCCGGGACAGGGAGTGAAAAACTGTTTTTT
CASSRSGTGSEKLFF
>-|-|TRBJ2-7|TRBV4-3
TGCGCCAGCAGCCAAGATTGGAGGGTCCGTCGGGGGGAGCAGTACTTC
CASSQDWRVRRGEQYF
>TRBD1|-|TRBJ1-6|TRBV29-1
TGCAGCGTTGCCAGGGGGCGGAATTCACCCCTCCACTTT
CSVARGRNSPLHF
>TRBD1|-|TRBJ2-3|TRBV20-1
TGCAGTGCTAGGGACCGGGACAGGGCCACAGATACGCAGTATTTT
CSARDRDRATDTQYF
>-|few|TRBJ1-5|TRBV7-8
TGTGCCAGCAGCTTAATTGGTGTGGAGGATCAGCCCCAGCATTTT
CASSLIGVEDQPQHF
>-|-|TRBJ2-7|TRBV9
TGTGCCAGCAGCGTAGGGGACAACCCCTACGAGCAGTACTTC
CASSVGDNPYEQYF
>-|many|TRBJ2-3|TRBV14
TGTGCCAGCAGCTACACAGATACGCAGTATTTT
CASSYTDTQYF
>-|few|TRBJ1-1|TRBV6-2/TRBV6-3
TGTGCCAGCAGTTATTGGAATAGGCCCCCGAACACTGAAGCTTTCTTT
CASSYWNRPPNTEAFF
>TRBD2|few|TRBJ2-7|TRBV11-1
TGTGCCAGCAGCTTAATAACTAGCGGGAGCCACGAGCAGTACTTC
CASSLITSGSHEQYF
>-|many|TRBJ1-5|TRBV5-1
TGCGCCAGCAGGGAAGGGCTATATAGCAATCAGCCCCAGCATTTT
CASREGLYSNQPQHF
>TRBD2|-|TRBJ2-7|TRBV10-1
TGCGCCAGCAGCGAGACTAGCGGGGCCTCCTACGAGCAGTACTTC
CASSETSGASYEQYF
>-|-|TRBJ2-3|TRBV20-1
TGCAGTGCTAGAGTGGTACTACCAACCCTCACAGATACGCAGTATTTT
CSARVVLPTLTDTQYF
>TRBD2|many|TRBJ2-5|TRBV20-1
TGCAGTGCTACCTCGACTAGCGGGAGTTTAGAGACCCAGTACTTC
CSATSTSGSLETQYF
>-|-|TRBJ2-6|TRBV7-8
TGTGCCAGCACCACAGGGTCTCCTGGGGCCAACGTCCTGACTTTC
CASTTGSPGANVLTF
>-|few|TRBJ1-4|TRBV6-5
TGTGCCAGCAGTTACTCGGCCCGGGACAAACTGTTTTTT
CASSYSARDKLFF
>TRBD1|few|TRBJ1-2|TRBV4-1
TGCGCCAGCAGCCAGGGGACAGGGGAGATCTATGGCTACACCTTC
CASSQGTGEIYGYTF
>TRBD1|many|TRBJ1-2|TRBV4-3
TGCGCCAGCAGCCAAGACAGGGGGGGAGGCTACACCTTC
CASSQDRGGGYTF
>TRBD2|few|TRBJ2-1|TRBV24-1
TGTGCCACCAGTGATTCCAAAAAGCGGGAGAGTCTCAATGAGCAGTTCTTC
CATSDSKKRESLNEQFF
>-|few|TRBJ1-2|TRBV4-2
TGTGCCAGCAGCCAAGAATCAGGGCGGGGAGGCTACACCTTC
CASSQESGRGGYTF
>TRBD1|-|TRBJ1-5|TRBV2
TGTGCCAGCAGTGAAGCGTGGACAGGGCGCAATCAGCCCCAGCATTTT
CASSEAWTGRNQPQHF
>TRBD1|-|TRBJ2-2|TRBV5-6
TGTGCCAGCAGCTTGTTTCGGGACAGGGGCCCCGGGGAGCTGTTTTTT
CASSLFRDRGPGELFF
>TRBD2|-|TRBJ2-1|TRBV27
TGTGCCAGCAGTTCACTAGCGGGGGGGCCTCGGAATGAGCAGTTCTTC
CASSSLAGGPRNEQFF
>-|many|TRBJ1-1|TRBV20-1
TGCAGTGCCTTTTACCCGAACACTGAAGCTTTCTTT
CSAFYPNTEAFF
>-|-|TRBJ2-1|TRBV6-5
TGTGCCAGCAGTTCGGGGGTCGGGAGATACAATGAGCAGTTCTTC
CASSSGVGRYNEQFF